This T cell receptor beta chain was identified in a study of blood T cells in healthy people across ages. Germline V gene sequence: CDR1 DFQATT, CDR2 SNEGSKA (reference sequence). V shed 4 bases, J shed 5 bases, and the junction held 3 bases outside the gene matches. The length of the CDR3 is 13 residues. This clonotype was seen only a few times. Next came a second PCR, run for roughly 6 to 11 cycles, which used a sample-barcoded 5' primer along with a J-beta primer mix. Using its own MiXCR run on the 5' RACE reads, TCRdb lists one record per CDR3 protein. The data contain some 640,000 distinct CDR3 sequences, approximately 30% of them singletons.

The genes are TRBV20-1 and TRBJ1-5; TRBD1 matches at 9 bases. This TCR was recovered from a woman aged 80 or over in good health. Sequenced material: blood. CDR3 residues: CSANRGPDQPQHF. The CDR3 bases are TGCAGTGCTAACAGGGGGCCTGATCAGCCCCAGCATTTT.